This T cell receptor (beta chain) was captured by sequencing in a study of early T cells in non-severe SARS-CoV-2 infection. About the research overall: Sequencing of bulk RNA from unsorted whole blood was done, without chain pairing.

V was clipped by 4 bases and J by 0 bases; unmatched bases: 8. This CDR3 comprises 17 residues. Germline V gene data show CDR1 as MNHNY and CDR2 as SVGAGI (reference sequence). This clonotype came up many times. Its target is unknown. The library protocol tagged individual cDNA molecules with unique molecular identifiers. TCRdb ran MiXCR on the 5' RACE reads and lists one entry per CDR3 protein. The repertoire holds about 46,000 distinct CDR3 sequences, with roughly 5.7% as singletons. Study results and caveats: Reliance on VDJdb matching favored anti-spike CD8 responses; private and CD4 specificities were missed.

The sequenced sample was whole blood, obtained at baseline. The receptor's source is an adult who was a healthcare worker with PCR-confirmed SARS-CoV-2 infection or an uninfected control (not recorded which). V is TRBV6-6 and J is TRBJ2-7; 11 bases map to TRBD2. The CDR3 sequence is CASSFGFGTSGSYEQYF. The CDR3 region has the DNA TGTGCCAGCAGTTTCGGGTTCGGGACTAGCGGCTCCTACGAGCAGTACTTC.